This is a list of T cell receptor beta chains from one sample in a study of cytomegalovirus exposure and HLA in healthy donors. The table came from immunoSEQ multiplex PCR; TCRdb's copy has only in-frame clones and leaves some out. The sample includes about 140,000 clones, 84% of them seen just once. The sequencing sample was made of PBMCs. These receptors were obtained from a woman between 25 and 40 years old in good health and CMV-seronegative. CDR3s include the opening cysteine and the closing phenylalanine or tryptophan. D genes are given only for firm matches. Size tells how often a clone was seen (once, few, many) or the class of an expanded clone, and some rows leave it out.

J	size	D	V	CDR3	DNA
TRBJ1-1	.	.	TRBV28	CASKVPLARTEAFF	TGTGCCAGCAAAGTTCCCCTCGCGAGGACTGAAGCTTTCTTT
TRBJ1-6	few	TRBD1	TRBV7-2	CASRLTGRNSPLHF	TGTGCCAGCAGGCTGACAGGGCGTAATTCACCCCTCCACTTT
TRBJ2-3	.	TRBD2	TRBV5-1	CASSLVLAGVNTDTQYF	TGCGCCAGCAGCTTGGTATTAGCGGGGGTGAACACAGATACGCAGTATTTT
TRBJ2-7	.	TRBD1	TRBV7-9	CASSPQGAGGFEQYF	TGTGCCAGCAGCCCCCAGGGGGCAGGGGGGTTTGAGCAGTACTTC
TRBJ2-4	.	TRBD1	TRBV11-2	CASSLAQGAQGMDF	TGTGCCAGCAGCTTAGCACAGGGGGCGCAAGGTATGGACTTC
TRBJ2-1	.	.	TRBV9	CASSVLGRDNEQFF	TGTGCCAGCAGCGTTTTGGGGCGAGACAATGAGCAGTTCTTC
TRBJ2-1	few	TRBD2	TRBV4-2	CASSPLLAGASYNEQFF	TGTGCCAGCAGCCCTCTCCTAGCGGGGGCCTCCTACAATGAGCAGTTCTTC
TRBJ2-7	.	TRBD1	TRBV5-1	CASSTQGHPYEQYF	TGCGCCAGCAGCACACAGGGGCACCCCTACGAGCAGTACTTC
TRBJ2-3	.	.	TRBV5-4	CASSYPPGRGFTDTQYF	TGTGCCAGCAGCTACCCACCGGGGCGGGGATTCACAGATACGCAGTATTTT
TRBJ2-7	.	.	TRBV19	CASSVDSSYEQYF	TGTGCCAGTAGCGTCGACTCCTCCTACGAGCAGTACTTC
TRBJ1-5	.	.	TRBV18	CASSPLTARSGQPQHF	TGTGCCAGCTCACCCTTGACAGCGAGGTCAGGCCAGCCCCAGCATTTT
TRBJ1-5	.	.	TRBV9	CASSVGPVNQPQHF	TGTGCCAGCAGCGTAGGGCCAGTTAATCAGCCCCAGCATTTT
TRBJ2-7	.	TRBD2	TRBV10-3	CAISVGLQSYEQYF	TGTGCCATCAGTGTGGGACTACAGTCCTACGAGCAGTACTTC
TRBJ2-1	.	.	TRBV7-6	CASSLMGQGLTGEQFF	TGTGCCAGCAGCCTCATGGGGCAGGGGTTAACCGGTGAGCAGTTCTTC
TRBJ2-5	.	TRBD1	TRBV5-6	CASSFYDRGLETQYF	TGTGCCAGCAGCTTCTACGACAGGGGCTTGGAGACCCAGTACTTC
TRBJ1-6	.	TRBD1	TRBV19	CASSVRTGSVGLHF	TGTGCCAGTAGTGTGAGGACAGGGTCGGTGGGCCTCCACTTT
TRBJ1-5	.	.	TRBV29-1	CSVAQRVGQPQHF	TGCAGCGTTGCCCAACGGGTAGGTCAGCCCCAGCATTTT
TRBJ1-2	.	TRBD1	TRBV7-9	CASSPNLGGAGNGYTF	TGTGCCAGCAGTCCTAACCTAGGGGGCGCCGGGAATGGCTACACCTTC
TRBJ2-5	.	.	TRBV2	CASSEALWTQYF	TGTGCCAGCAGTGAAGCTCTGTGGACCCAGTACTTC
TRBJ2-7	.	.	TRBV6-5	CASSYSPLQGLKYF	TGTGCCAGCAGTTACTCCCCCCTGCAGGGCCTAAAGTACTTC
TRBJ1-6	.	TRBD1	TRBV27	CASSPRDRGLVLNNSPLHF	TGTGCCAGCAGCCCCCGGGACAGGGGGCTGGTCTTGAATAATTCACCCCTCCACTTT
TRBJ1-4	.	TRBD1	TRBV9	CASSADRGYEKLFF	TGTGCCAGCAGCGCGGACAGGGGGTATGAAAAACTGTTTTTT
TRBJ2-1	.	TRBD2	TRBV6-6	CASSQGLAGRAQFF	TGTGCCAGCAGTCAGGGACTAGCGGGCCGCGCGCAGTTCTTC
TRBJ2-1	.	TRBD1	TRBV7-9	CASSFLDRVNYNEQFF	TGTGCCAGCAGTTTTCTAGACAGGGTCAACTACAATGAGCAGTTCTTC
TRBJ1-6	.	.	TRBV7-8	CASSFLKGHNSPLHF	TGTGCCAGCAGCTTTTTAAAGGGGCATAATTCACCCCTCCACTTT
TRBJ2-2	.	.	TRBV2	CASSARTIPGELFF	TGTGCCAGCAGTGCGAGGACTATCCCCGGGGAGCTGTTTTTT
TRBJ2-7	once	.	TRBV11-2	CASSLKPVRGEQYF	TGTGCCAGCAGCTTGAAACCCGTTAGGGGGGAGCAGTACTTC
TRBJ1-2	.	TRBD1	TRBV10-3	CAISQGAGGVNYGYTF	TGTGCCATCAGCCAGGGGGCAGGGGGAGTTAACTATGGCTACACCTTC
TRBJ1-2	.	TRBD1	TRBV9	CASSAWTGENYGYTF	TGTGCCAGCAGCGCCTGGACAGGAGAAAACTATGGCTACACCTTC
TRBJ2-5	few	.	TRBV9	CASSVGGGTQYF	TGTGCCAGCAGCGTAGGAGGGGGGACCCAGTACTTC
TRBJ2-1	.	TRBD1	TRBV10-3	CAISTQGVVNEQFF	TGTGCCATCAGCACACAGGGGGTCGTTAATGAGCAGTTCTTC
TRBJ1-4	.	TRBD1	TRBV4-3	CASSQRTWGQEKLFF	TGCGCCAGCAGCCAACGGACTTGGGGACAGGAAAAACTGTTTTTT
TRBJ1-1	.	.	TRBV4-3	CASSWARGNTEAFF	TGCGCCAGCAGTTGGGCCAGGGGGAACACTGAAGCTTTCTTT
TRBJ2-1	.	TRBD2	TRBV7-3	CASSFGLVSYNEQFF	TGTGCCAGCAGCTTTGGACTAGTTTCCTACAATGAGCAGTTCTTC
TRBJ1-1	.	TRBD1	TRBV5-1	CASSSNTGDTEAFF	TGCGCCAGCAGCTCAAATACAGGGGACACTGAAGCTTTCTTT
TRBJ2-2	.	TRBD2	TRBV19	CASSQPAGEELFF	TGTGCCAGTAGTCAGCCCGCGGGGGAGGAGCTGTTTTTT